The entry below gives a single T cell receptor beta chain sequence along with its context. Its antigen is currently unknown. These data are taken from a study of cytomegalovirus exposure and HLA in healthy donors. Primers included in the PCR were 60 Vbeta and 13 Jbeta primers. Only in-frame clones appear in the TCRdb table, and some are missing; sequencing was by immunoSEQ multiplex PCR. The data show just under 95,000 clones, with 81% seen just once and roughly 1.3% held by the top ten. Per germline, CDR1 LGHNA and CDR2 YNFKEQ. There are 17 residues in the CDR3. J lost 8 bases, V lost 3 bases, and 14 bases had no gene match. Notes on the study in general: Specificity of a few CMV-associated chains for CMV antigens was verified in vitro. Accurate HLA-A and HLA-B prediction from TCR beta sequences was reported for most subjects.

The rearrangement uses TRBV4-2 and TRBJ2-1; 9 positions match TRBD2. The origin of this receptor is a girl aged 2 to 10 in good health and CMV-seropositive. The specimen was PBMCs. The CDR3 region is CASSQEEIAGVGDEQFF. The CDR3, as DNA: TGTGCCAGCAGCCAGGAGGAGATAGCGGGAGTTGGGGATGAGCAGTTCTTC.